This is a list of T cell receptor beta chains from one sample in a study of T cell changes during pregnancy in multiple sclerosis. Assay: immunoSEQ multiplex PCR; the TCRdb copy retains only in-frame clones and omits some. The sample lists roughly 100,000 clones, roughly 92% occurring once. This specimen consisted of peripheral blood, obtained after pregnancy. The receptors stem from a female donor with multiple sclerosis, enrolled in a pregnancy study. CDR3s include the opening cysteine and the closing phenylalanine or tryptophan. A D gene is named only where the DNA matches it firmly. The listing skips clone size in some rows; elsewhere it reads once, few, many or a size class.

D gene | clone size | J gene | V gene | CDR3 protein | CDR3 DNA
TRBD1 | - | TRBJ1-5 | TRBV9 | CASSGGQLNQPQHF | TGTGCCAGCAGTGGGGGACAGCTCAATCAGCCCCAGCATTTT
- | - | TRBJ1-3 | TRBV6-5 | CASSYGGSSGNTIYF | TGTGCCAGCAGTTACGGAGGGAGCTCTGGAAACACCATATATTTT
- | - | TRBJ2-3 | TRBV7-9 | CASSRPGQPTTDTQYF | TGTGCCAGCAGCCGCCCGGGACAACCAACCACAGATACGCAGTATTTT
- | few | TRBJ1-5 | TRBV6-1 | CASSESADSPGPQHF | TGTGCCAGCAGTGAGTCAGCCGACAGCCCAGGGCCCCAGCATTTT
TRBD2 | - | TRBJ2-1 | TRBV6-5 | CASRSTSGSVNEQFF | TGTGCCAGCAGGTCAACTAGCGGGAGTGTGAATGAGCAGTTCTTC
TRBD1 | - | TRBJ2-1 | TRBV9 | CASSVDQGQGYNEQFF | TGTGCCAGCAGCGTAGACCAAGGACAGGGGTACAATGAGCAGTTCTTC
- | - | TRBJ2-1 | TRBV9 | CASSAASWGRNEQFF | TGTGCCAGCAGCGCGGCTAGCTGGGGGCGAAATGAGCAGTTCTTC
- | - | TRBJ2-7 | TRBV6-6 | CASSLGLSAEQYF | TGTGCCAGCAGTTTGGGACTTTCGGCCGAGCAGTACTTC
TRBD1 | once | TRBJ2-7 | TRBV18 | CASSLDRVSYEQYF | TGTGCCAGCTCACTCGACAGGGTCTCCTACGAGCAGTACTTC
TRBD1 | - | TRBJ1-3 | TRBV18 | CASSPSRTGGAGNTIYF | TGTGCCAGCTCACCATCCCGGACAGGAGGTGCTGGAAACACCATATATTTT
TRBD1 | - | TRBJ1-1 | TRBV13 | CASRGLEGTEAFF | TGTGCCTCCAGGGGGCTCGAGGGAACTGAAGCTTTCTTT
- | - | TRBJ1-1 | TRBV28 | CASSFSTDNTEAFF | TGTGCCAGCAGTTTCTCGACAGATAACACTGAAGCTTTCTTT
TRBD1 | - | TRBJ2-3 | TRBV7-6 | CASSALQGARSTDTQYF | TGTGCCAGCAGCGCTCTTCAGGGGGCGCGGAGCACAGATACGCAGTATTTT
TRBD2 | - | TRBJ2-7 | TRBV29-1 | CSVGTSAEQYF | TGCAGCGTTGGGACTAGCGCCGAGCAGTACTTC
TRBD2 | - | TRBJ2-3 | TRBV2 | CASVSGGASTDTQYF | TGTGCCAGCGTGAGCGGGGGGGCCAGCACAGATACGCAGTATTTT
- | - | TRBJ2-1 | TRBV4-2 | CASRLQSDGEQFF | TGTGCCAGCAGGCTGCAGTCCGATGGTGAGCAGTTCTTC
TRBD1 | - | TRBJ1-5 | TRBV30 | CAWTPGTGEGKPQHF | TGTGCCTGGACCCCCGGGACAGGAGAAGGCAAGCCCCAGCATTTT
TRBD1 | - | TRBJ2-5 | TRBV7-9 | CASSSTGTAPNRETQYF | TGTGCCAGCAGCTCGACCGGGACAGCCCCAAATCGAGAGACCCAGTACTTC
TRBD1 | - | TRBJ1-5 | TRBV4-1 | CASSQEQGGHQPQHF | TGCGCCAGCAGCCAAGAACAAGGGGGCCATCAGCCCCAGCATTTT
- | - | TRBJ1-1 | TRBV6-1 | CASSEFIQGNTEAFF | TGTGCCAGCAGTGAATTCATTCAGGGGAACACTGAAGCTTTCTTT
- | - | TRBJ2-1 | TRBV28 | CASTVGGASSYNEQFF | TGTGCCAGCACGGTGGGGGGGGCTAGCTCCTACAATGAGCAGTTCTTC
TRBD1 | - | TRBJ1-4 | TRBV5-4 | CASSLDRGHEKLFF | TGTGCCAGCAGCTTGGACAGGGGGCATGAAAAACTGTTTTTT
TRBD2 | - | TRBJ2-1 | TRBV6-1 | CASSAGRGFSYNEQFF | TGTGCCAGCAGTGCTGGGAGGGGCTTCTCCTACAATGAGCAGTTCTTC
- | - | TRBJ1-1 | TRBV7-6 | CASSLGQNTEAFF | TGTGCCAGCAGTTTGGGCCAGAACACTGAAGCTTTCTTT
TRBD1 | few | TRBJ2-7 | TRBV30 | CAWSDTGTGSYEQYF | TGTGCCTGGAGTGACACCGGGACAGGGTCCTACGAGCAGTACTTC
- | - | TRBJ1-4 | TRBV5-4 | CASSPQGATNEKLFF | TGTGCCAGCAGCCCTCAGGGTGCAACTAATGAAAAACTGTTTTTT
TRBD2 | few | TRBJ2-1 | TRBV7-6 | CASSSQRGASSSEQFF | TGTGCCAGCAGTTCACAGCGGGGGGCATCGTCAAGTGAGCAGTTCTTC
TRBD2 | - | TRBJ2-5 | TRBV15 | CATSAGLGLETQYF | TGTGCCACCAGCGCGGGACTAGGGTTGGAGACCCAGTACTTC
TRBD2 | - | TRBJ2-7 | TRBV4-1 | CASSQTLLAGDQQYF | TGCGCCAGCAGCCAGACCTTACTAGCGGGGGACCAGCAGTACTTC
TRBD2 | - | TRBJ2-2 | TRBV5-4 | CASSPLGGGGTGELFF | TGTGCCAGCAGCCCACTAGGCGGGGGGGGCACCGGGGAGCTGTTTTTT
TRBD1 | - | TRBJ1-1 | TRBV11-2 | CASSSRGRTEAFF | TGTGCCAGCAGCTCCAGGGGGAGGACTGAAGCTTTCTTT
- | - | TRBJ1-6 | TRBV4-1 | CASSHKWASPNYSLHF | TGCGCCAGCAGCCACAAATGGGCCTCTCCTAATTATAGCCTCCACTTT
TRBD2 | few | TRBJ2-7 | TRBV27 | CASSLGSGRGYEQYF | TGTGCCAGCAGTTTAGGTAGCGGGAGGGGGTACGAGCAGTACTTC
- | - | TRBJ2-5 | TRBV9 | CASSRGGATQYF | TGTGCCAGCAGCAGGGGGGGTGCGACCCAGTACTTC
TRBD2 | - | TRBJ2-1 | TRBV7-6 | CASRGERGMYNEQFF | TGTGCCAGCAGGGGCGAGCGGGGCATGTACAATGAGCAGTTCTTC
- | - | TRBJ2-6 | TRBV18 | CASSPPGASGANVLTF | TGTGCCAGCTCACCACCGGGGGCCTCTGGGGCCAACGTCCTGACTTTC
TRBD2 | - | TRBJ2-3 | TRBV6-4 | CASSLTSGTDTQYF | TGTGCCAGCAGTCTGACTAGCGGCACAGATACGCAGTATTTT
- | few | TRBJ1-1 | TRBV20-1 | CSARDLEAFF | TGCAGTGCTAGAGATCTTGAAGCTTTCTTT
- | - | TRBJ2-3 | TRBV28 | CASSAAAGRDTQYF | TGTGCCAGCAGTGCAGCGGCAGGCCGGGATACGCAGTATTTT
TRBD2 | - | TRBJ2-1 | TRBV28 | CASSPGLAGGDGRFF | TGTGCCAGCAGTCCGGGACTAGCGGGAGGGGACGGTCGGTTCTTC
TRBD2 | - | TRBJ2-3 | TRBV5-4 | CASSPLYLLAEPTDTQYF | TGTGCCAGCAGCCCCCTCTACCTCCTAGCGGAGCCCACAGATACGCAGTATTTT
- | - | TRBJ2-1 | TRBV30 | CAWTSVNEQFF | TGTGCCTGGACTAGCGTCAATGAGCAGTTCTTC
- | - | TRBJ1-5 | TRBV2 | CASSDRGRVRPQHF | TGTGCCAGCAGTGACCGTGGCAGGGTAAGGCCCCAGCATTTT
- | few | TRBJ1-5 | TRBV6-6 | CASSPGGTDQPQHF | TGTGCCAGCAGCCCGGGGGGGACTGATCAGCCCCAGCATTTT
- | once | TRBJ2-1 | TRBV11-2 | CASSFRYNEQFF | TGTGCCAGCAGCTTCCGTTACAATGAGCAGTTCTTC
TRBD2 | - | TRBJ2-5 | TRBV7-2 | CASSHSGGGLETQYF | TGTGCCAGCAGCCATAGCGGGGGGGGGTTGGAGACCCAGTACTTC
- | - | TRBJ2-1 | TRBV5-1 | CASSRRDNNEQFF | TGCGCCAGCAGCCGTCGGGACAACAATGAGCAGTTCTTC
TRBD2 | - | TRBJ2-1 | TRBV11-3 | CASSDRGTSGGVRAEQFF | TGTGCCAGCAGCGATAGGGGTACTAGCGGGGGGGTGAGGGCTGAGCAGTTCTTC
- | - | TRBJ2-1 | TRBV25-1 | CASSSRPTGSNNEQFF | TGTGCCAGCAGTTCCAGACCCACGGGGTCTAACAATGAGCAGTTCTTC
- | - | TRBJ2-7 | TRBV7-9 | CASSLGGQTYEQYF | TGTGCCAGCAGCTTAGGAGGACAGACCTACGAGCAGTACTTC
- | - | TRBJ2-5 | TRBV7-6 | CASSFGQYQETQYF | TGTGCCAGCAGCTTCGGACAGTACCAAGAGACCCAGTACTTC
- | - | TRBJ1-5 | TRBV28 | CASSLGERGQPQHF | TGTGCCAGCAGTTTAGGGGAGAGGGGGCAGCCCCAGCATTTT
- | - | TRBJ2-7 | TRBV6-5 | CASSYEGSSYEQYF | TGTGCCAGCAGTTATGAAGGGAGCTCCTACGAGCAGTACTTC
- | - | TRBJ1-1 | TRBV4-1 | CASSQDYSVGDTEAFF | TGCGCCAGCAGCCAAGATTACTCGGTTGGAGACACTGAAGCTTTCTTT
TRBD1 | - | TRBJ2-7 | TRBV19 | CASSQDRGLDEQYF | TGTGCCAGTAGCCAAGACAGGGGGCTGGACGAGCAGTACTTC
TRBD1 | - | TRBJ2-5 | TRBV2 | CASTPGTGARETQYF | TGTGCCAGCACCCCCGGGACAGGGGCTAGGGAGACCCAGTACTTC
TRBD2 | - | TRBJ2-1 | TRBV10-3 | CAISEWGLAVPPRGSYNEQFF | TGTGCCATCAGTGAGTGGGGACTAGCGGTTCCTCCCCGTGGCTCCTACAATGAGCAGTTCTTC